This passage covers 3 T cell receptor beta chains from one sample sequenced in a study of blood T cells in healthy people across ages. PCR was performed a second time for about 7 to 12 cycles using a sample-barcoded 5' primer and a J-beta primer mix. One entry per CDR3 protein results from TCRdb running MiXCR on the 5' RACE reads. The sample comprises hundreds of thousands of distinct CDR3 sequences, about 61% of which are singletons, and 20% to 30% rests with the top ten. The sequencing input was blood. These receptors were obtained from a man in his forties in good health.

The chain carries TRBV20-1 and TRBJ2-4, with D possibly being TRBD1 or TRBD2 (5 bases each). The tail of the sequence fits TRBJ2-7 better, so the J call may be wrong. The CDR3 consists of 14 residues. Germline V gene data show CDR1 as DFQATT and CDR2 as SNEGSKA (reference sequence). CDR3 bases: TGCAGTGCGAGGGGCGAAAGGGAACCGAACGAGCAGTACTTC. This sequence encodes CSARGEREPNEQYF.

J is TRBJ1-2 and V is TRBV10-3, with D uncertain. Germline V lookup: CDR1 ENHRY, CDR2 SYGVKD. Trimming pared 5 bases from V and 5 bases from J, leaving 9 bases between. The CDR3 runs to 12 residues. CDR3 coding DNA: TGTGCCATCAGTCTGGGTGTTTATGGCTACACCTTC. It is translated as CAISLGVYGYTF.

Here the CDR3 DNA reads TGTGCCAGCAGCCAAGCTTCTTTACTAGTCAAAAACATTCAGTACTTC. This translates into CASSQASLLVKNIQYF. The chain has TRBV14 and TRBJ2-4; weak D call: TRBD2 (5 bases). Germline CDR1 SGHDN, CDR2 FVKESK. The CDR3 has 16 amino acids. Trimming removed 1 base from V and 3 bases from J, with 13 bases in between.